This section outlines one TCR beta chain sequence together with its context. PCR was performed using 60 Vbeta and 13 Jbeta primers. Measured with immunoSEQ multiplex PCR; TCRdb has only the in-frame clones, and not every one. Among 60,000 to 75,000 clones listed, roughly 66% were seen once. The source of the sample is a study of cytomegalovirus exposure and HLA in healthy donors. J gave up 4 bases and V 3 bases, and 6 bases lay outside the gene matches. The CDR3 has 15 residues. CDR1 and CDR2 (germline): KGHSH, LQKENI. This chain joins TRBV18 and TRBJ1-1; the match to TRBD1 covers 9 bases. The receptor's source is a woman aged 45 to 65 in good health and CMV-seronegative. Sequenced: PBMCs. CDR3 coding DNA: TGTGCCAGCTCACCCACTACAGGGGGCTTCACTGAAGCTTTCTTT. As protein: CASSPTTGGFTEAFF.